Presented here are 29 T cell receptor beta chains from one specimen sequenced in a study of spatial heterogeneity in lung cancer. General observations from the study: Tumor mutation count correlated with how many alpha and beta TCRs expanded intratumorally.

Time point noted: sample taken at primary tumor resection. MiXCR, applied by TCRdb to the 5' RACE reads, yields one record per CDR3 protein. The sample includes some 15,000 distinct CDR3 sequences, 4.7% of them seen just once. Their recognized antigens are unknown. The sequenced sample was lung tumor tissue, obtained at surgery. Receptor source: a female donor with early-stage non-small cell lung cancer.

Details on this clonotype: This beta chain represents an off-target read in a library built for alpha chains; its size is of limited meaning. The rearrangement links TRBV7-6 to TRBJ1-2; 8 bases map to TRBD1. The CDR3 contains 15 residues. V lost 2 bases and J lost 8; bases outside the gene matches: 10. Germline assignment: CDR1 SGHVS and CDR2 FNYEAQ. CDR3 DNA sequence: TGTGCCAGCAGCTTAATAGGACAGGGATCTAGCGGCTACACCTTC. This gives the protein CASSLIGQGSSGYTF. The whole variable domain, remainder taken from reference TRBV7-6 and TRBJ1-2, is GAGVSQSPRYKVTKRGQDVALRCDPISGHVSLYWYRQALGQGPEFLTYFNYEAQQDKSGLPNDRFSAERPEGSISTLTIQRTEQRDSAMYRCASSLIGQGSSGYTFGSGTRLTVV.

This clonotype was found many times. Being off target in a library aimed at alpha chains, this beta chain has a size of little meaning. This sequence joins TRBV21-1 and TRBJ1-1. TRBV21-1 is given as a pseudogene. The CDR3 is 16 residues long. The CDR3 spells CASSKVARDRNTEAFF. As DNA, the CDR3 is TGTGCCAGCAGCAAAGTGGCGCGGGACAGGAACACTGAAGCTTTCTTT.

This clonotype was found many times. This beta chain turned up in a library designed for alpha chains; as an off-target read, its abundance says little. This chain links TRBV6-5 with TRBJ1-3, with 9 bases fitting TRBD1. V was pared by 5 bases and J by 2 bases, with 4 bases of the junction left unmatched. The CDR3 contains 15 residues. CDR1 MNHEY and CDR2 SVGAGI come from the germline V gene. CDR3 residues: CASSRDRATGNTIYF. DNA of the CDR3: TGTGCCAGCAGTAGGGACAGGGCGACTGGAAACACCATATATTTT.

Concerning this clonotype itself: One junction end does not reproduce the germline sequence, and a read error may be involved. This beta chain slipped into a library made for alpha chains as a stray read, so its size is not meaningful. The rearrangement links TRBV6-1 to TRBJ2-7; TRBD2 is a possible D gene (6 bases). The V gene's germline CDR1 is MNHNS and CDR2 SASEGT. The CDR3 sequence is 15 residues long. This CDR3 reads CASSEEGGRRYEQYF. For the CDR3, the DNA is TGTGCCAGCAGCGAAGAGGGAGGCAGGAGGTACGAGCAGTACTTC.

This clonotype was seen at least ten times. This beta chain is off target for a library built for alpha chains, so its abundance means little. The chain uses TRBV6-1 and TRBJ2-7, with a weak D call TRBD1 (6 bases). The CDR3 spans 16 residues. V was trimmed by 5 bases and J by 2 bases, leaving 19 bases between them. The germline V gene has CDR1 MNHNS and CDR2 SASEGT. The CDR3 DNA reads TGTGCCAGCAGTTCCCACTTTCAGGACAGCACCTACGAGCAGTACTTC. This sequence encodes CASSSHFQDSTYEQYF.

For this clonotype: This beta chain turned up in a library designed for alpha chains; as an off-target read, its abundance says little. The chain recombines TRBV20-1 with TRBJ2-7; TRBD2 agrees at 9 bases. The J segment lost 2 bases and the V segment lost 6 bases, leaving 11 bases of the junction unmatched. This CDR3 has 15 residues. The germline V gene encodes CDR1 DFQATT and CDR2 SNEGSKA (reference sequence). The CDR3 DNA reads as TGCAGTGCCATGTTCATGGCGGGGGGGACCTACGAGCAGTACTTC. This codes for CSAMFMAGGTYEQYF.

This clonotype was seen ten or more times. This beta chain was picked up by a library intended for alpha chains and is off target, so its count carries little meaning. This chain links TRBV3-2 with TRBJ1-1; TRBD1 is the table's D call and was not checked against the DNA. TRBV3-2 is a pseudogene locus. The CDR3 is made up of 13 amino acids. CDR3 in amino acids: CASIPGGSSEAFF. In nucleotides, the CDR3 is TGTGCCAGCATCCCAGGGGGCTCTTCTGAAGCTTTCTTT.

This clonotype was seen ten or more times. A library prepared for alpha chains yielded this beta chain as an off-target read; its size is of little meaning. The chain joins TRBV18 to TRBJ2-3; possibly TRBD1 or TRBD2 for D (6 bases each). Trimming removed 6 bases at V and 4 bases at J, with 14 bases between. The CDR3 covers 14 residues. Germline CDR1 is KGHSH and CDR2 is LQKENI. The CDR3: CASSGGLGSDTQYF. CDR3 nucleotides: TGTGCCAGCTCGGGGGGCTTGGGCTCAGATACGCAGTATTTT.

This clonotype was seen at least ten times. A library made for alpha chains picked up this beta chain off target, so its size means little. This chain connects TRBV14 to TRBJ2-7; the match to TRBD2 covers 7 bases. The ends lost 0 bases at V and 4 bases at J; junction bases unmatched: 3. The germline CDR1 and CDR2 sequences are SGHDN and FVKESK. This CDR3 contains 14 residues. The CDR3: CASSQDLGRYEQYF. CDR3 sequence (DNA): TGTGCCAGCAGCCAAGATCTCGGGAGGTACGAGCAGTACTTC.

This clonotype was picked up many times. With the library built for alpha chains, this beta chain is off target and its frequency is not meaningful. The gene calls are TRBV20-1 and TRBJ2-1; 8 bases match TRBD1. Trimming removed 3 bases from V and 3 bases from J; junction bases left unmatched: 7. CDR1 DFQATT and CDR2 SNEGSKA come from the germline V gene (reference sequence). This CDR3 region has 15 residues. The CDR3 region is CSARYGTGHYNEQFF. The CDR3 DNA reads as TGCAGTGCTAGGTATGGGACAGGCCACTACAATGAGCAGTTCTTC.

This clonotype appeared many times. Because this beta chain is a stray read in a library intended to capture alpha chains, its abundance should not be given much weight. The V and J genes are TRBV7-2 and TRBJ2-7, with D uncertain. This CDR3 is 13 amino acids long. Germline CDR1 is SGHTA and CDR2 is FQGNSA. The V end lost 4 bases, the J end lost 0 bases, and 7 bases lay between the germline ends. This CDR3 reads CASSSPDSYEQYF. The CDR3 DNA reads as TGTGCCAGCAGCTCACCCGACTCCTACGAGCAGTACTTC.

This clonotype was seen many times. Being off target in a library aimed at alpha chains, this beta chain has a size of little meaning. The rearrangement joins TRBV6-5 to TRBJ1-1; no clear D. The CDR3 sequence is 14 residues long. Germline CDR1 reads MNHEY; CDR2 reads SVGAGI. Between the trimmed V and J ends, which lost 6 bases and 1 base, there was a span of 12 bases. This CDR3 is CASREVWGNTEAFF. CDR3 coding DNA: TGTGCCAGCAGAGAAGTATGGGGGAACACTGAAGCTTTCTTT.

This clonotype was observed at least ten times. The size of this beta chain means little, since it is a stray read in a library made for alpha chains. This chain connects TRBV4-1 to TRBJ1-6; D perhaps matches TRBD1 (5 bases). The CDR3 is made up of 14 amino acids. Deletions cut 6 bases from V and 10 bases from J, with 16 bases between. CDR1 and CDR2 from the germline V gene are MGHRA and YSYEKL. The CDR3 here is CASSPRGGNSPLHF. For the CDR3, the DNA is TGCGCCAGCAGTCCGCGGGGGGGTAACTCACCCCTCCACTTT.

This clonotype was seen repeatedly, ten times or more. This beta chain is a stray sequence in a library constructed for alpha chains; its clone size is not meaningful. The chain uses TRBV20-1 and TRBJ1-5; D is perhaps TRBD1 (6 bases). CDR1 DFQATT and CDR2 SNEGSKA come from the germline V gene (reference sequence). The CDR3 loop spans 14 amino acids. V was trimmed by 4 bases and J by 1 base, leaving 11 bases between them. The CDR3 sequence: CSATQGSSNQPQHF. DNA of the CDR3: TGCAGTGCTACCCAGGGGTCCAGCAATCAGCCCCAGCATTTT.

For this clonotype: In a library made to pick up alpha chains, this beta chain is a stray read with a size that means little. This chain uses TRBV6-2 or TRBV6-3 with TRBJ1-5; no clear D gene. The CDR3 is 20 residues long. Per germline, CDR1 MNHEY and CDR2 SVGEGT. Trimming pared 2 bases from V and 0 bases from J, leaving 23 bases between. The CDR3 here is CASSYLRSEDSAYSNQPQHF. The CDR3 region has the DNA TGTGCCAGCAGTTACCTTCGGTCGGAGGACTCAGCTTATAGCAATCAGCCCCAGCATTTT.

For this clonotype: This beta chain represents an off-target read in a library built for alpha chains; its size is of limited meaning. This chain connects TRBV29-1 to TRBJ2-3; D not resolved. This CDR3 contains 16 residues. CDR1 and CDR2 (germline): SQVTM, ANQGSEA. V was trimmed by 1 base and J by 0 bases, leaving 14 bases between them. CDR3: CSVEGYDWFSTDTQYF. CDR3 coding DNA: TGCAGCGTTGAAGGCTACGACTGGTTTAGCACAGATACGCAGTATTTT.

This clonotype has a count of ten or more. This beta chain is a stray sequence in a library constructed for alpha chains; its clone size is not meaningful. The chain carries TRBV20-1 and TRBJ2-1; no clear D gene. V was pared by 1 base and J by 9 bases, with 13 bases between. This CDR3 has 13 residues. Germline V gives CDR1 DFQATT, CDR2 SNEGSKA (reference sequence). Here the CDR3 reads CSARATSKVEQFF. CDR3 DNA: TGCAGTGCTAGAGCCACCTCTAAGGTTGAGCAGTTCTTC.

As concerns this clonotype: In a library made to pick up alpha chains, this beta chain is a stray read with a size that means little. Written as DNA, the CDR3 is TGTGCCAGCAGCTTCGCGGACTCGCAGTATTTT. This sequence encodes CASSFADSQYF. The gene calls are TRBV7-2 and TRBJ2-3; D is possibly TRBD2 (5 bases). The CDR3 spans 11 residues. Germline-derived CDR1 and CDR2 are SGHTA and FQGNSA. V dropped 3 bases and J dropped 10 bases, with 8 bases sitting between them.

This clonotype was counted many times. Since it is a stray read in a library aimed at alpha chains, this beta chain has a size that is not meaningful. J is TRBJ1-5 and V is TRBV6-6; no definite D call. Germline loops: CDR1 MNHNY, CDR2 SVGAGI (reference sequence). Trimming removed 9 bases at V and 2 bases at J, with 14 bases between. The CDR3 is 14 amino acids. This CDR3 reads CASSGGFGNQPQHF. For the CDR3, the DNA is TGTGCCAGTTCGGGAGGGTTCGGCAATCAGCCCCAGCATTTT.

This clonotype occurred many times. The library was designed around alpha chains, so this beta chain is a stray read whose abundance carries little weight. The V gene is TRBV2, the J gene TRBJ2-1; the D gene could be TRBD1 or TRBD2 (5 bases each). Germline CDR1 reads SNHLY; CDR2 reads FYNNEI. The V gene lost 3 bases and the J gene lost 1 base, with 10 bases spanning the gap. This CDR3 is built from 15 residues. Written as DNA, the CDR3 is TGTGCCAGCAGTGATATTGGGGGATCCTACAATGAGCAGTTCTTC. As protein: CASSDIGGSYNEQFF.

This clonotype has at least ten counts. Because this beta chain is a stray read in a library intended to capture alpha chains, its abundance should not be given much weight. The chain has TRBV10-3 and TRBJ1-1; 8 bases line up with TRBD1. V shed 6 bases, J shed 5 bases, and the junction held 8 bases outside the gene matches. Germline V gene data show CDR1 as ENHRY and CDR2 as SYGVKD. The CDR3 contains 14 residues. Here the CDR3 reads CAIRQTGEETEAFF. The CDR3 region has the DNA TGTGCCATCAGACAGACAGGGGAGGAGACTGAAGCTTTCTTT.

This clonotype was seen repeatedly, ten times or more. This beta chain is a stray read from a library made for alpha chains; its abundance is not meaningful. The chain has TRBV2 and TRBJ2-1; 8 bases are a match to TRBD2. V shed 8 bases, J shed 3 bases, and the junction held 9 bases outside the gene matches. Germline V gives CDR1 SNHLY, CDR2 FYNNEI. The CDR3 is 15 amino acids. The chain's CDR3 is CASEALAGLYNEQFF. The CDR3 nucleotides are TGTGCCAGCGAGGCGCTAGCGGGTCTCTACAATGAGCAGTTCTTC.

There are many counts of this clonotype. Because the library targeted alpha chains, this beta chain is an off-target read whose size means little. This chain joins TRBV3-1 and TRBJ2-7; D is uncertain. The CDR3 is 12 residues long. The V end was cut by 3 bases, the J end by 2 bases, with 5 bases between. Germline V gene sequence: CDR1 LGHDT, CDR2 YNNKEL (reference sequence). Here the CDR3 reads CASSHLPYEQYF. The CDR3 nucleotides read TGTGCCAGCAGCCACCTACCCTACGAGCAGTACTTC.

This clonotype has at least ten counts. Since the library was made to target alpha chains, this beta chain is a stray read and its abundance is not meaningful. The chain joins TRBV6-1 to TRBJ2-3, with D possibly matching TRBD1 (5 bases). From germline, CDR1 is MNHNS and CDR2 SASEGT. Trimming left V 8 bases short and J 1 base short, with 13 bases between. The CDR3 has 14 amino acids. The CDR3 sequence: CASLKGLGTDTQYF. The CDR3 nucleotides read TGTGCCAGCCTTAAGGGGTTGGGCACAGATACGCAGTATTTT.

This clonotype was recorded at least ten times. The library was designed around alpha chains, so this beta chain is a stray read whose abundance carries little weight. Written as DNA, the CDR3 is TGCAGTGCTAACCTGGTCTCCTACGAGCAGTACTTC. Translating gives CSANLVSYEQYF. The chain uses TRBV20-1 and TRBJ2-7; D is unresolved. From germline, CDR1 is DFQATT and CDR2 SNEGSKA (reference sequence). The CDR3 has 12 amino acids. V was shortened by 4 bases and J by 0 bases, with 7 bases between the two germline ends.

In this sample, this clonotype turned up many times. In a library made to pick up alpha chains, this beta chain is a stray read with a size that means little. The chain is built from TRBV11-2 and TRBJ1-2, with 11 bases that match TRBD1. The CDR3 sequence is 14 residues long. With V trimmed by 3 bases and J by 8 bases, 5 bases remained unmatched. Per germline, CDR1 SGHAT and CDR2 FQNNGV. CDR3: CASSFGQGASGYTF. The CDR3 bases are TGTGCCAGCAGCTTCGGACAGGGGGCGTCGGGCTACACCTTC.

In its sample, this clonotype was seen many times. Since it is a stray read in a library aimed at alpha chains, this beta chain has a size that is not meaningful. This chain links TRBV6-2 or TRBV6-3 with TRBJ2-3, with D perhaps TRBD1 (5 bases). V lost 4 bases, J lost 4 bases, and 21 bases lay in between. The CDR3 totals 17 residues. The germline V gene encodes CDR1 MNHEY and CDR2 SVGEGT. The CDR3 DNA reads as TGTGCCAGCAGTTCGCCGACGCTCAGGGCTGGCCCAGATACGCAGTATTTT. It yields the protein CASSSPTLRAGPDTQYF.

This clonotype was observed many times. This beta chain is a stray sequence in a library constructed for alpha chains; its clone size is not meaningful. The V and J genes are TRBV6-5 and TRBJ2-2; the match to TRBD1 covers 7 bases. V trimming: 5 bases; J trimming: 7 bases; junction bases outside the gene matches: 7. The CDR3 totals 14 residues. The germline gives CDR1 MNHEY, CDR2 SVGAGI. CDR3 coding DNA: TGTGCCAGCAGTATGACAGGGCTTAACGGGGAGCTGTTTTTT. Amino acid sequence: CASSMTGLNGELFF.

In the case of this clonotype: Because the library targeted alpha chains, this beta chain is an off-target read whose size means little. The V gene is TRBV4-1, the J gene TRBJ1-1; 7 bases are a match to TRBD1. Germline CDR1 MGHRA, CDR2 YSYEKL. The CDR3 has 17 residues. Trimming cost V 2 bases and J 0 bases; bases outside gene matches: 9. CDR3 nucleotide sequence: TGCGCCAGCAGCCAACACAGGGACAGTGCCCTGAACACTGAAGCTTTCTTT. Translated, it gives CASSQHRDSALNTEAFF.